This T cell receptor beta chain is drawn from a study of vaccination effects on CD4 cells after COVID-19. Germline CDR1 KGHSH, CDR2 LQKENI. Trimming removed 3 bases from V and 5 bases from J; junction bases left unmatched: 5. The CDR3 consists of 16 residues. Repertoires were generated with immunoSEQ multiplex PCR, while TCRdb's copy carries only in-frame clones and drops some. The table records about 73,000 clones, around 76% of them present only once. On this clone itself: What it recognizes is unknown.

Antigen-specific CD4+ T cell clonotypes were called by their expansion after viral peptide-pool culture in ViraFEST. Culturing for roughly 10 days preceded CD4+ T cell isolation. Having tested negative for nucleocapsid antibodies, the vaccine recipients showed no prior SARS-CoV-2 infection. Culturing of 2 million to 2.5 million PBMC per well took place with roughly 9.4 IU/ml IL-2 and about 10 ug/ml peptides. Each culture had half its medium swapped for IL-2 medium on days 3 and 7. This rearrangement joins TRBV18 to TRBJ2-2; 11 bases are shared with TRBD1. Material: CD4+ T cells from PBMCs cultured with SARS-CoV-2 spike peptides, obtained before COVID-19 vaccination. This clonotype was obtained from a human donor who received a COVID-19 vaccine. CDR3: CASSPVDRGRTGELFF. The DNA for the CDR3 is TGTGCCAGCTCACCGGTGGACAGGGGGCGAACCGGGGAGCTGTTTTTT.